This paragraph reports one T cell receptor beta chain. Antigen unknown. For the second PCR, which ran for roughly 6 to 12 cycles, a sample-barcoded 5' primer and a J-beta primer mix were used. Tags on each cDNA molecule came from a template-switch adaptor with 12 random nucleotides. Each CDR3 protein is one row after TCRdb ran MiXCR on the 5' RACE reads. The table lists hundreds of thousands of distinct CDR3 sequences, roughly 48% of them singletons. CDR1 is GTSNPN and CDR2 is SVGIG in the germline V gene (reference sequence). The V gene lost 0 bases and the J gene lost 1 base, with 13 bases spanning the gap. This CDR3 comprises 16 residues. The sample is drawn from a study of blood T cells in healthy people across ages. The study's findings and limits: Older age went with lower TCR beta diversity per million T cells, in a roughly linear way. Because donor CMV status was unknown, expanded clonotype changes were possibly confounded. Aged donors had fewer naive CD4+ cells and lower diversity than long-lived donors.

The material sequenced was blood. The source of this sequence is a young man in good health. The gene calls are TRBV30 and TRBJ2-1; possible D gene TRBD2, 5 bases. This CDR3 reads CAWSVGLFISYNEQFF. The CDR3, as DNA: TGTGCCTGGAGTGTAGGACTGTTCATTTCCTACAATGAGCAGTTCTTC.